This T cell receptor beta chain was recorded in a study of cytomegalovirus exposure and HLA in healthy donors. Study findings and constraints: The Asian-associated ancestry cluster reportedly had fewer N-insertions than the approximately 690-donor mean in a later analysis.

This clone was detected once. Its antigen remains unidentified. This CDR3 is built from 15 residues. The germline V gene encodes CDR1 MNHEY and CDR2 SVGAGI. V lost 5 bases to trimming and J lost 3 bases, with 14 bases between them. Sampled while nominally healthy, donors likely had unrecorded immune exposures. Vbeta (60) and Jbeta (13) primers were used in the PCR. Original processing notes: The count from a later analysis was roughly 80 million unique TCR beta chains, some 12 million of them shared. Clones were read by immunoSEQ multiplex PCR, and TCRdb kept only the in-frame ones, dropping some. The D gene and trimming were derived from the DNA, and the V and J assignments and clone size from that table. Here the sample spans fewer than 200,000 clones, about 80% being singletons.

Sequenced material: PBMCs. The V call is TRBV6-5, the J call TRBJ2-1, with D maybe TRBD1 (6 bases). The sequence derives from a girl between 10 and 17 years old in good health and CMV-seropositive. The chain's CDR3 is CASSNTGFFYNEQFF. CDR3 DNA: TGTGCCAGCAGTAACACAGGGTTCTTCTACAATGAGCAGTTCTTC.